The 15 T cell receptor beta chains given below trace back to one sample, sequenced in a study of cytomegalovirus exposure and HLA in healthy donors. PCR employed 60 Vbeta and 13 Jbeta primers. The assay was immunoSEQ multiplex PCR, and TCRdb's table has in-frame clones only and misses some. The sample records tens of thousands of clones, 82% being singletons. The sequenced sample was PBMCs. The origin of the receptors is a man between 25 and 39 years old in good health and CMV-seropositive.

The CDR3 nucleotides are TGTGCCAGCAGTCCTACAGGGTGGACGGATGGCTACACCTTC. This encodes CASSPTGWTDGYTF. The chain couples TRBV6-1 to TRBJ1-2; the D gene is possibly TRBD1 (6 bases). The CDR3 contains 14 residues. Between the trimmed V and J ends, which lost 5 bases and 6 bases, there was a span of 16 bases. Germline V gene lookup returns CDR1 MNHNS and CDR2 SASEGT.

This chain connects TRBV2 to TRBJ2-7, with 9 bases aligning to TRBD2. This CDR3 is 14 amino acids long. Germline CDR1 is SNHLY and CDR2 is FYNNEI. Trimming at V came to 6 bases and at J to 0 bases, leaving 3 bases not matched to a gene. CDR3 sequence: CASSGTSSSYEQYF. The CDR3 bases are TGTGCCAGCAGCGGGACTAGCAGCTCCTACGAGCAGTACTTC.

This chain joins TRBV5-1 and TRBJ1-1; D is possibly TRBD1 (5 bases). Trimming removed 3 bases at V and 1 base at J, with 10 bases between. Looked up from germline, CDR1 is SGHRS and CDR2 is YFSETQ. This CDR3 spans 14 amino acids. The CDR3 nucleotides read TGCGCCAGCAGCTATGGGGGAGGGAACACTGAAGCTTTCTTT. Protein: CASSYGGGNTEAFF. The variable domain in full, completed from reference TRBV5-1 and TRBJ1-1, reads KAGVTQTPRYLIKTRGQQVTLSCSPISGHRSVSWYQQTPGQGLQFLFEYFSETQRNKGNFPGRFSGRQFSNSRSEMNVSTLELGDSALYLCASSYGGGNTEAFFGQGTRLTVV.

The rearrangement uses TRBV5-4 and TRBJ2-7; D might be TRBD1 (5 bases). Germline CDR1 SGHNT, CDR2 YYREEE (reference sequence). There are 18 residues in the CDR3. V lost 3 bases to trimming and J lost 0 bases, with 22 bases between them. The CDR3 protein is CASSWGPPRGESSYEQYF. The CDR3 nucleotides read TGTGCCAGCAGCTGGGGCCCACCTAGGGGCGAGAGCTCCTACGAGCAGTACTTC.

This clone has a single count. The CDR3 sequence: CASSLTGQAYEQYF. CDR3 DNA sequence: TGTGCCAGCAGCTTAACAGGGCAGGCCTACGAGCAGTACTTC. The rearrangement uses TRBV7-9 and TRBJ2-7; the D gene is possibly TRBD1 (6 bases). This CDR3 contains 14 residues. V was trimmed by 2 bases and J by 2 bases, leaving 10 bases between them. Germline lookup yields CDR1 SEHNR and CDR2 FQNEAQ (reference sequence).

This sequence joins TRBV5-4 and TRBJ1-4, with a tentative D call TRBD1 (5 bases). Germline V gives CDR1 SGHNT, CDR2 YYREEE (reference sequence). Trimming cost V 1 base and J 3 bases, with 10 bases left between them. There are 15 residues in the CDR3. The CDR3 sequence: CASSLMGPPNEKLFF. CDR3 sequence (DNA): TGTGCCAGCAGCTTGATGGGGCCCCCTAATGAAAAACTGTTTTTT. Filled out from reference TRBV5-4 and TRBJ1-4, the complete variable domain reads ETGVTQSPTHLIKTRGQQVTLRCSSQSGHNTVSWYQQALGQGPQFIFQYYREEENGRGNFPPRFSGLQFPNYSSELNVNALELDDSALYLCASSLMGPPNEKLFFGSGTQLSVL.

This chain connects TRBV6-1 to TRBJ2-1; 10 bases are a match to TRBD1. This CDR3 is 15 amino acids long. Germline lookup yields CDR1 MNHNS and CDR2 SASEGT. The junction had 4 bases not matched to a gene; V was cut back by 8 bases and J by 0 bases. CDR3 DNA: TGTGCCAGCGGCAGACAGGGGGCCTCCTACAATGAGCAGTTCTTC. It specifies CASGRQGASYNEQFF.

The chain's CDR3 is CASTLIWRGNNEQFF. The CDR3 nucleotides read TGTGCCAGCACCCTTATCTGGCGGGGAAACAATGAGCAGTTCTTC. The chain joins TRBV11-2 to TRBJ2-1; possibly TRBD2 for D (6 bases). V lost 7 bases to trimming and J lost 5 bases, with 18 bases between them. The CDR3 covers 15 residues. Germline-derived CDR1 and CDR2 are SGHAT and FQNNGV.

The chain's CDR3 is CASSQGQGANYGYTF. As DNA, the CDR3 is TGCGCCAGCAGCCAAGGACAGGGGGCTAACTATGGCTACACCTTC. The chain employs TRBV4-1 and TRBJ1-2; 9 positions match TRBD1. Germline CDR1 MGHRA, CDR2 YSYEKL. V trimming: 1 base; J trimming: 0 bases; junction bases outside the gene matches: 0. The CDR3 runs to 15 residues.

CDR3 region: CASSGLVIGTDTQYF. The CDR3 coding sequence is TGTGCCAGCAGTGGACTAGTCATTGGGACAGATACGCAGTATTTT. This chain connects TRBV28 to TRBJ2-3; 7 bases are a match to TRBD2. The CDR3 has 15 amino acids. The ends lost 5 bases at V and 3 bases at J; junction bases unmatched: 8. From germline, CDR1 is MDHEN and CDR2 SYDVKM.

The J gene is TRBJ2-5, the V gene TRBV7-2; a weak D match, TRBD2 (6 bases). The CDR3 consists of 16 residues. V lost 2 bases and J lost 4, with 17 bases in between. Germline V gene data show CDR1 as SGHTA and CDR2 as FQGNSA. CDR3 sequence reads: CASSLSRAGTGETQYF. CDR3 sequence (DNA): TGTGCCAGCAGCTTATCCCGGGCGGGGACCGGAGAGACCCAGTACTTC.

The V call is TRBV6-5, the J call TRBJ1-3, with TRBD1 matching over 8 bases. Unmatched junction bases numbered 0, after V lost 5 bases and J lost 3 bases. The CDR3 extends over 13 amino acids. Germline assignment: CDR1 MNHEY and CDR2 SVGAGI. For the CDR3, the DNA is TGTGCCAGCAGTGGACAGGGTGGAAACACCATATATTTT. This encodes CASSGQGGNTIYF.

The chain is built from TRBV11-2 and TRBJ1-1; the D gene is possibly TRBD1 (5 bases). The germline V gene encodes CDR1 SGHAT and CDR2 FQNNGV. V was cut by 3 bases and J by 4 bases, with 6 bases left in between. This CDR3 has 12 amino acids. The CDR3 reads CASSFRVTEAFF. Written as DNA, the CDR3 is TGTGCCAGCAGCTTCAGGGTCACTGAAGCTTTCTTT.

V gene TRBV7-9 combines with J gene TRBJ2-1; tentatively, D is TRBD2 (6 bases). The CDR3 consists of 14 residues. Looked up from germline, CDR1 is SEHNR and CDR2 is FQNEAQ (reference sequence). Deletions cut 3 bases from V and 8 bases from J, with 14 bases between. CDR3 residues: CASSLRDPGDEQFF. The CDR3 region has the DNA TGTGCCAGCAGCTTGCGGGACCCTGGGGATGAGCAGTTCTTC. The full variable domain, its missing parts supplied by reference TRBV7-9 and TRBJ2-1, is DTGVSQNPRHKITKRGQNVTFRCDPISEHNRLYWYRQTLGQGPEFLTYFQNEAQLEKSRLLSDRFSAERPKGSFSTLEIQRTEQGDSAMYLCASSLRDPGDEQFFGPGTRLTVL.

The chain uses TRBV9 and TRBJ2-5; a possible D gene is TRBD2 (5 bases). Near its end, the DNA agrees better with TRBJ2-7, so the J call may be wrong. The CDR3 has 14 residues. Germline-derived CDR1 and CDR2 are SGDLS and YYNGEE. CDR3: CASSVAAERYEQYF. CDR3 nucleotides: TGTGCCAGCAGCGTCGCAGCGGAACGCTACGAGCAGTACTTC.